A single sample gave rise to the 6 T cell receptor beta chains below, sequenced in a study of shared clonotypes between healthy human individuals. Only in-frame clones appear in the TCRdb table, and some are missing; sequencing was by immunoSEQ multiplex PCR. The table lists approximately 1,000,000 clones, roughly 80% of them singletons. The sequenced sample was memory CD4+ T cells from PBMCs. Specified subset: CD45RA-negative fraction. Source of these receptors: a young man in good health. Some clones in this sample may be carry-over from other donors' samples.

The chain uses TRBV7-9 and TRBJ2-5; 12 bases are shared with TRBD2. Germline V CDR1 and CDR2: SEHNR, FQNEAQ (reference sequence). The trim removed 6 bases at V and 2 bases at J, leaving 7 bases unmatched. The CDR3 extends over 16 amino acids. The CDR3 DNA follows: TGTGCCAGCAGTTCCCTGGGACTAGCGGGTCAAGAGACCCAGTACTTC. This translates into CASSSLGLAGQETQYF.

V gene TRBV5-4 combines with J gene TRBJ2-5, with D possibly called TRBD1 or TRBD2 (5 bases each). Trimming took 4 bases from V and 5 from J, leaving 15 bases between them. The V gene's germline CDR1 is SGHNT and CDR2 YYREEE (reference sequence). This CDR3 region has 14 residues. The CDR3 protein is CASSPGFQGETQYF. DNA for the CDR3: TGTGCCAGCAGCCCGGGGTTCCAGGGTGAGACCCAGTACTTC. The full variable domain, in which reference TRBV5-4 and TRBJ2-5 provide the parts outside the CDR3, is ETGVTQSPTHLIKTRGQQVTLRCSSQSGHNTVSWYQQALGQGPQFIFQYYREEENGRGNFPPRFSGLQFPNYSSELNVNALELDDSALYLCASSPGFQGETQYFGPGTRLLVL.

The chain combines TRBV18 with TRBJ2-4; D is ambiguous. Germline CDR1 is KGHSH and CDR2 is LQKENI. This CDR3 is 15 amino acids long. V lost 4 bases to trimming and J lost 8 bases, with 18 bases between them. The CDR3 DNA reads TGTGCCAGCTCACAATTCACCCCGACTGCGGACATTCAGTACTTC. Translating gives CASSQFTPTADIQYF. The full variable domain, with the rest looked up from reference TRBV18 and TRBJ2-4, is NAGVMQNPRHLVRRRGQEARLRCSPMKGHSHVYWYRQLPEEGLKFMVYLQKENIIDESGMPKERFSAEFPKEGPSILRIQQVVRGDSAAYFCASSQFTPTADIQYFGAGTRLSVL.

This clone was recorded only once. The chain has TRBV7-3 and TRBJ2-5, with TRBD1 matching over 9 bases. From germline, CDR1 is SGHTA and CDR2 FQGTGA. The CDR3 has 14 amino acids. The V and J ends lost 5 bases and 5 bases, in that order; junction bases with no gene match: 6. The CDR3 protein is CASSRDRVSETQYF. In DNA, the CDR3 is TGTGCCAGCAGCCGGGACAGGGTTTCGGAGACCCAGTACTTC.

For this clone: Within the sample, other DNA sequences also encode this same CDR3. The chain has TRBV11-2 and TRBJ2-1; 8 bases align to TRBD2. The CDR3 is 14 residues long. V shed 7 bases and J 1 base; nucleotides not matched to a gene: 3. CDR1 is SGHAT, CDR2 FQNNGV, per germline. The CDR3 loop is CASKGGRSYNEQFF. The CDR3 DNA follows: TGTGCCAGCAAGGGCGGGAGGTCCTACAATGAGCAGTTCTTC.

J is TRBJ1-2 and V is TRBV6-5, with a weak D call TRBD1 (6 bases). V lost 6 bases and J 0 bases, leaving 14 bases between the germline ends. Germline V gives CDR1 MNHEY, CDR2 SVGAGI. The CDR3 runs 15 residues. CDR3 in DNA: TGTGCCAGCAGGAAAAACAGGGATACTAACTATGGCTACACCTTC. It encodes CASRKNRDTNYGYTF.